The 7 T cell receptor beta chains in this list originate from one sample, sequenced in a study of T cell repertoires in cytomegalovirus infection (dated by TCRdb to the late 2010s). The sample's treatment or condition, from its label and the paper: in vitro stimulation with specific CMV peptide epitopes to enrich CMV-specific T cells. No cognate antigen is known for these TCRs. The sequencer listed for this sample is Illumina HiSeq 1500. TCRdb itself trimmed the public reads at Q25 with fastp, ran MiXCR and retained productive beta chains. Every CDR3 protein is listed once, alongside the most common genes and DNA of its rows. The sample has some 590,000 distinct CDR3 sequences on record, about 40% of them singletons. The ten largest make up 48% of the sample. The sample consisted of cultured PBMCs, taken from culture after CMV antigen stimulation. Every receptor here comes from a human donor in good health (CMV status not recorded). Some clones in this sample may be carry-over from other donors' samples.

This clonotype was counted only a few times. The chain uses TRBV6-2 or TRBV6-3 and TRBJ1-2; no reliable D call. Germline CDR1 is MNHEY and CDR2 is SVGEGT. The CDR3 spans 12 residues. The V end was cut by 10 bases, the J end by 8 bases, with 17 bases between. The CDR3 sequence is CATVFGFGGYTF. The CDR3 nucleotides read TGTGCCACCGTTTTTGGCTTTGGAGGCTACACCTTC.

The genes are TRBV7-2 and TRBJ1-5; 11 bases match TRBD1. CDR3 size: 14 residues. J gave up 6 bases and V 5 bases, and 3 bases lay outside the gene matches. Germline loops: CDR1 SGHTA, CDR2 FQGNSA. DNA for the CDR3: TGTGCCAGCAGCCTGGGACAGGGGGTTCAGCCCCAGCATTTT. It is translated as CASSLGQGVQPQHF.

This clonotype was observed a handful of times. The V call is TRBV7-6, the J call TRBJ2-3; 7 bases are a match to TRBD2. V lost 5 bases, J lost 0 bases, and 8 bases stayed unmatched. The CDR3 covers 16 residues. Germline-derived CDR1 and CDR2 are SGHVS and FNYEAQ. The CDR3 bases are TGTGCCAGCAGCCACGGGAGGACCAGTAGCACAGATACGCAGTATTTT. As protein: CASSHGRTSSTDTQYF.

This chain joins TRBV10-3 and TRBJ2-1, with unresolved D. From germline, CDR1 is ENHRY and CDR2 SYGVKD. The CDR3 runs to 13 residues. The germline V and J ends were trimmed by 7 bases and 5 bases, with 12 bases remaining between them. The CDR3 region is CAIISPTHNEQFF. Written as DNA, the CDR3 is TGTGCCATCATATCCCCCACTCACAATGAGCAGTTCTTC.

CDR3 nucleotides: TGTGCCAGCAGCTGGACCAGCGGCCCAGGCTACACCTTC. As protein: CASSWTSGPGYTF. The chain is built from TRBV7-9 and TRBJ1-2; D not resolved. The CDR3 extends over 13 amino acids. V shed 4 bases and J shed 8 bases, with 14 bases lying between them. Germline V lookup: CDR1 SEHNR, CDR2 FQNEAQ (reference sequence).

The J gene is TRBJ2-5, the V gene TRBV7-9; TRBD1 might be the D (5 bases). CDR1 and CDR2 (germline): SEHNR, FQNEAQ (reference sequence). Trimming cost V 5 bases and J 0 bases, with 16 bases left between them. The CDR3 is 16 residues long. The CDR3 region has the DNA TGTGCCAGCAGCCTTTTCGACAGAGTCTACCAAGAGACCCAGTACTTC. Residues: CASSLFDRVYQETQYF.

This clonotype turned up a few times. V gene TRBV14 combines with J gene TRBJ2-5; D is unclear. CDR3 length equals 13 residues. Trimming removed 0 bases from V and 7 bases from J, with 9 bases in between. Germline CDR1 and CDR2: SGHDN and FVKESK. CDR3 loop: CASSQDPLGTQYF. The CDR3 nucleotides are TGTGCCAGCAGCCAAGATCCCTTGGGGACCCAGTACTTC.